A single sample gave rise to the 30 T cell receptor beta chains below, sequenced in a study of T cells in Graves' hyperthyroidism and ophthalmopathy. The investigators amplified TCR beta CDR3 regions from RNA transcripts. With the HTBI primer set, the TCR CDR3 went through a first round of RT-PCR. Via MiXCR, TCRdb re-called the multiplex PCR reads, giving one row per CDR3 protein. The sample carries 450,000 to 650,000 distinct CDR3 sequences, under 20% recorded once. The sequenced sample was blood. These receptors came from a young woman with Graves' ophthalmopathy.

The J gene is TRBJ2-1, the V gene TRBV12-3 or TRBV12-4, with unresolved D. With 2 bases removed from V and 9 bases from J, the gap between germline ends came to 11 bases. The CDR3 contains 13 residues. The CDR3 DNA sequence: TGTGCCAGCAGTTTACCGTCAGCCATTGAGCAGTTCTTC. Its translation: CASSLPSAIEQFF.

This clonotype was observed many times. This chain uses TRBV30 with TRBJ2-7; D gene ambiguous. V lost 1 base, J lost 8 bases, and 9 bases lay in between. This CDR3 spans 11 amino acids. Germline CDR1 and CDR2: GTSNPN and SVGIG (reference sequence). CDR3: CAWSGRVQQYF. Here the CDR3 DNA reads TGTGCCTGGAGTGGGAGAGTACAGCAGTACTTC.

This clonotype was found a few times. This rearrangement joins TRBV5-8 to TRBJ2-2; D is perhaps TRBD1 (6 bases). The ends were cut back, 0 bases at V and 10 bases at J, with 10 bases in the middle. The germline V gene encodes CDR1 SGHTS and CDR2 YDEGEE. The CDR3 extends over 13 amino acids. The CDR3 is CASSLVGDKELFF. The DNA for the CDR3 is TGTGCCAGCAGCTTGGTTGGGGACAAGGAGCTGTTTTTT.

This clonotype is a singleton in its sample. The junction departs from germline at one end; a sequencing error may be responsible. The rearrangement links TRBV11-1 to TRBJ1-1; 8 nucleotides line up with TRBD1. This CDR3 contains 17 residues. CDR1 is SGHAT and CDR2 is FQDESV in the germline V gene (reference sequence). CDR3: CASSTPRDRPMNTEALF. The DNA for the CDR3 is TGTGCCAGCAGCACCCCCCGGGACAGGCCCATGAACACTGAAGCTCTCTTT.

This clonotype was detected many times. This rearrangement joins TRBV2 to TRBJ2-7; TRBD1 might be the D (5 bases). The CDR3 sequence is 14 residues long. Germline assignment: CDR1 SNHLY and CDR2 FYNNEI. The V and J ends lost 0 bases and 2 bases respectively, with 8 bases between them. CDR3: CASSEAGQAYEQYF. As DNA, the CDR3 is TGTGCCAGCAGTGAAGCGGGGCAGGCCTACGAGCAGTACTTC.

Comment on this clonotype: This may be a read error, as it is one base from a much larger clone. The V gene is TRBV5-1, the J gene TRBJ2-1; D unclear. V gave up 7 bases and J gave up 6 bases, with 14 bases separating them. Germline V gene sequence: CDR1 SGHRS, CDR2 YFSETQ. The CDR3 totals 13 residues. The CDR3 nucleotides are TGCGCCAGCGGCCTGGGGTTCTTCAATGAGCAGTTCTTC. As protein: CASGLGFFNEQFF.

This clonotype was observed at least ten times. This chain links TRBV6-1 with TRBJ2-3; a possible D gene is TRBD2 (6 bases). Deletions cut 6 bases from V and 2 bases from J, with 21 bases between. The CDR3 length is 17 residues. Germline loops: CDR1 MNHNS, CDR2 SASEGT. The CDR3 nucleotides read TGTGCCAGCAGCCCGGGAGTAGCGGAGAGAACCACAGATACGCAGTATTTT. It translates to CASSPGVAERTTDTQYF.

This clonotype has only a few counts. The V and J genes are TRBV19 and TRBJ1-4; the D gene is possibly TRBD1 (6 bases). The CDR3 spans 15 residues. Germline V gene data show CDR1 as LNHDA and CDR2 as SQIVND (reference sequence). Trimming shortened V by 7 bases and J by 3 bases, and 15 bases separated the two germline ends. For the CDR3, the DNA is TGTGCCAGTACCCCCATGGGGGCGCCTAATGAAAAACTGTTTTTT. Its protein product is CASTPMGAPNEKLFF.

In its sample, this clonotype was seen many times. V usage is TRBV7-9 and J usage is TRBJ1-1, with D unresolved. Looked up from germline, CDR1 is SEHNR and CDR2 is FQNEAQ (reference sequence). V lost 6 bases to trimming and J lost 1 base, with 6 bases between them. CDR3 length: 12 residues. CDR3 nucleotide sequence: TGTGCCAGCAGGATATCGAACACTGAAGCTTTCTTT. This codes for CASRISNTEAFF. The full variable domain, rest sourced from reference TRBV7-9 and TRBJ1-1, is DTGVSQNPRHKITKRGQNVTFRCDPISEHNRLYWYRQTLGQGPEFLTYFQNEAQLEKSRLLSDRFSAERPKGSFSTLEIQRTEQGDSAMYLCASRISNTEAFFGQGTRLTVV.

The chain has TRBV4-2 and TRBJ2-7; TRBD2 might be the D (6 bases). The germline V and J ends were trimmed by 0 bases and 3 bases, with 18 bases remaining between them. In germline, CDR1 is LGHNA, CDR2 YNFKEQ. CDR3 length: 17 amino acids. In nucleotides, the CDR3 is TGTGCCAGCAGCCAAGATTTTGAAACCGACGGGAGCTACGAGCAGTACTTC. Translating gives CASSQDFETDGSYEQYF.

This clonotype was detected ten times or more. The chain combines TRBV9 with TRBJ1-6, with 10 bases fitting TRBD1. The germline gives CDR1 SGDLS, CDR2 YYNGEE. The CDR3 consists of 16 residues. V was clipped by 4 bases and J by 10 bases; unmatched bases: 11. The CDR3 bases are TGTGCCAGCAGCCCCGCGGGGACAGGGGAGGGCTCACCCCTCCACTTT. Its translation is CASSPAGTGEGSPLHF.

CDR3 residues: CAWSTGSYEQYF. CDR3 nucleotides: TGTGCCTGGAGTACAGGGTCCTACGAGCAGTACTTC. V and J are TRBV30 and TRBJ2-7, with D possibly TRBD1 on 6 matching bases. CDR3 length equals 12 residues. V was pared by 2 bases and J by 1 base, with 6 bases between. The germline V gene encodes CDR1 GTSNPN and CDR2 SVGIG (reference sequence).

This clonotype was found many times. V usage is TRBV5-1 and J usage is TRBJ2-3, with D possibly being TRBD1 or TRBD2 (5 bases each). Germline values: CDR1 SGHRS, CDR2 YFSETQ. The V and J ends lost 3 bases and 0 bases respectively, with 23 bases between them. The CDR3 spans 19 residues. This CDR3 is CASSWGPGRIRTSTDTQYF. The CDR3 DNA reads TGCGCCAGCAGCTGGGGACCGGGACGGATACGAACTAGCACAGATACGCAGTATTTT.

In this sample, this clonotype turned up many times. This chain joins TRBV10-3 and TRBJ2-3; the D gene is possibly TRBD1 (5 bases). This CDR3 spans 14 amino acids. In germline, CDR1 is ENHRY, CDR2 SYGVKD. Trimming cost V 4 bases and J 2 bases, with 10 bases left between them. CDR3 loop: CAISGQGFTDTQYF. The CDR3, as DNA: TGTGCCATCAGTGGTCAGGGATTCACAGATACGCAGTATTTT.

The V call is TRBV6-2 or TRBV6-3, the J call TRBJ1-2; D remains ambiguous. Trimming stripped 2 bases from V and 0 bases from J, with 19 bases between. CDR1 MNHEY and CDR2 SVGEGT come from the germline V gene. This CDR3 spans 18 amino acids. The CDR3 bases are TGTGCCAGCAGTTACACCAATGAGGAGACGTCACCTAACTATGGCTACACCTTC. It specifies CASSYTNEETSPNYGYTF.

A note on this clonotype: A much more abundant neighbour one base away suggests this may be a read error. J is TRBJ1-1 and V is TRBV30; a possible D gene is TRBD1 (5 bases). V was trimmed by 5 bases and J by 10 bases, leaving 17 bases between them. This CDR3 comprises 12 residues. Germline loops: CDR1 GTSNPN, CDR2 SVGIG (reference sequence). This chain's CDR3 is CAWRDPDPGAFF. The CDR3 coding sequence is TGTGCCTGGCGGGACCCCGACCCTGGAGCTTTCTTT.

This clonotype has a handful of counts. The chain has TRBV5-1 and TRBJ2-6; D is uncertain. Per germline, CDR1 SGHRS and CDR2 YFSETQ. V shed 3 bases and J shed 0 bases, with 16 bases lying between them. This CDR3 has 18 residues. The CDR3 region has the DNA TGCGCCAGCAGCTGGGCCGGTGGTTCTAACTCTGGGGCCAACGTCCTGACTTTC. Translation: CASSWAGGSNSGANVLTF.

The chain carries TRBV4-1 and TRBJ1-3, with D unresolved. V lost 0 bases to trimming and J lost 0 bases, with 9 bases between them. This CDR3 spans 16 amino acids. Germline V lookup: CDR1 MGHRA, CDR2 YSYEKL. The CDR3 reads CASSQDSGSSGNTIYF. DNA for the CDR3: TGCGCCAGCAGCCAAGATTCCGGCTCCTCTGGAAACACCATATATTTT.

This clonotype was recorded many times. The chain links TRBV3-1 to TRBJ2-1; D may be TRBD1 or TRBD2 (5 bases each). Germline V gene sequence: CDR1 LGHDT, CDR2 YNNKEL (reference sequence). CDR3 length equals 14 residues. V lost 1 base and J 2 bases, leaving 6 bases between the germline ends. The CDR3 is CASSQGDPYNEQFF. The CDR3 bases are TGTGCCAGCAGCCAAGGGGACCCCTACAATGAGCAGTTCTTC.

This clonotype has just a few counts. The rearrangement joins TRBV6-4 to TRBJ2-7, with TRBD2 identical over 14 bases. The CDR3 consists of 15 residues. The V gene end was trimmed by 6 bases and the J gene end by 4 bases; junction bases not matched to a gene: 5. CDR1 is MRHNA, CDR2 SNTAGT, per germline. This CDR3 is CASRSGTSGSYEQYF. CDR3 nucleotides: TGTGCCAGCAGATCCGGGACTAGCGGGAGTTACGAGCAGTACTTC.

About this clonotype itself: Being one base from a much bigger clone, this may be a read error. The chain recombines TRBV7-6 with TRBJ1-1; possibly TRBD1 for D (6 bases). The length of the CDR3 is 15 residues. The V gene's germline CDR1 is SGHVS and CDR2 FNYEAQ. The CDR3 sequence: CASSLSGTPNAEAFF. In DNA, the CDR3 is TGTGCCAGCAGCTTATCCGGGACACCGAACGCTGAAGCTTTCTTT.

Only a few counts were recorded for this clonotype. The chain has TRBV30 and TRBJ1-1, with a weak D call TRBD1 (5 bases). Germline-derived CDR1 and CDR2 are GTSNPN and SVGIG (reference sequence). The CDR3 covers 14 residues. Deletions cut 2 bases from V and 5 bases from J, with 15 bases between. CDR3 residues: CAWSRDRKGTEAFF. CDR3 DNA sequence: TGTGCCTGGAGTCGGGACCGTAAGGGAACTGAAGCTTTCTTT.

In this sample, this clonotype turned up a few times. Here the CDR3 DNA reads TGCGCCAGCAGCCAAGGTCAGCTAGGGACTGAAGCTTTCTTT. Protein product: CASSQGQLGTEAFF. The rearrangement uses TRBV4-1 and TRBJ1-1, with D unclear. Trimming took off 1 base at V and 5 bases at J, with 11 bases between the two ends. The CDR3 has 14 amino acids. CDR1 and CDR2 (germline): MGHRA, YSYEKL.

The chain has TRBV6-5 and TRBJ2-3; 9 bases match TRBD1. Looked up from germline, CDR1 is MNHEY and CDR2 is SVGAGI. The CDR3 spans 18 residues. Losses at the gene ends were 0 bases for V and 2 bases for J; bases not matched to a gene: 9. CDR3 nucleotide sequence: TGTGCCAGCAGTTACTCGTTACCAGGGACAGGGTCCACAGATACGCAGTATTTT. Its translation: CASSYSLPGTGSTDTQYF.

In this sample, this clonotype turned up a few times. The V and J genes are TRBV28 and TRBJ2-2; 7 nucleotides match TRBD1. Per germline, CDR1 MDHEN and CDR2 SYDVKM. This CDR3 is 15 amino acids long. The junction had 10 bases not matched to a gene; V was cut back by 6 bases and J by 6 bases. The CDR3 loop reads CASRKTGVVAGELFF. The CDR3 region has the DNA TGTGCCAGCAGGAAAACAGGGGTCGTCGCCGGGGAGCTGTTTTTT.

The table lists this clonotype with a few counts. The rearrangement joins TRBV7-2 to TRBJ2-7, with TRBD2 identical over 13 bases. V lost 5 bases, J lost 3 bases, and 4 bases stayed unmatched. Germline V lookup: CDR1 SGHTA, CDR2 FQGNSA. This CDR3 region has 15 residues. CDR3 sequence (DNA): TGTGCCAGCAGCCCGAGACTAGCGGGAGGCTACGAGCAGTACTTC. This sequence encodes CASSPRLAGGYEQYF.

This clonotype was seen a handful of times. The chain couples TRBV27 to TRBJ2-1, with D hard to call. Germline V lookup: CDR1 MNHEY, CDR2 SMNVEV (reference sequence). CDR3 length: 13 residues. Trimming pared 4 bases from V and 9 bases from J, leaving 13 bases between. The CDR3 coding sequence is TGTGCCAGCAGTTCCTCGCCGTGGGGTGAGCAGTTCTTC. Residues: CASSSSPWGEQFF.

The chain has TRBV4-2 and TRBJ1-1; unclear D gene. From germline, CDR1 is LGHNA and CDR2 YNFKEQ. The CDR3 covers 14 residues. V was clipped by 3 bases and J by 1 base, with 9 bases between them. The CDR3 spells CASSHPAENTEAFF. As DNA, the CDR3 is TGTGCCAGCAGCCACCCGGCGGAGAACACTGAAGCTTTCTTT.

The table lists this clonotype with many counts. V is TRBV7-2 and J is TRBJ2-7, with TRBD1 identical over 7 bases. Germline V gene sequence: CDR1 SGHTA, CDR2 FQGNSA. This CDR3 has 14 residues. V shed 2 bases, J shed 2 bases, and the junction held 3 bases outside the gene matches. CDR3 DNA: TGTGCCAGCAGCTTATCGGGACAGACCTACGAGCAGTACTTC. Protein product: CASSLSGQTYEQYF.

This clonotype came up many times. The chain couples TRBV7-2 to TRBJ2-1; D gene uncertain. CDR3 length equals 13 residues. CDR1 and CDR2 (germline): SGHTA, FQGNSA. Trimming pared 1 base from V and 6 bases from J, leaving 7 bases between. The CDR3 is CASSLGRLNEQFF. CDR3 DNA: TGTGCCAGCAGCTTAGGGCGGCTCAATGAGCAGTTCTTC.